This T cell receptor (beta chain) was found in a study of T cell changes during pregnancy in multiple sclerosis. TCRdb's copy holds only in-frame clones and misses some; the assay was immunoSEQ multiplex PCR. The top ten clones hold about 2.5% of a sample with approximately 98,000 clones, roughly nine tenths of them seen once. The CDR3 is made up of 14 amino acids. V was pared by 3 bases and J by 5 bases, with 8 bases of the junction left unmatched. Germline CDR1 is SGDLS and CDR2 is YYNGEE. Sequencing was performed on peripheral blood, taken after pregnancy. The TCR was taken from a female donor in good health, enrolled as a control in a pregnancy study. The chain has TRBV9 and TRBJ2-7; 7 bases line up with TRBD2. Here the CDR3 DNA reads TGTGCCAGCAGCGATAGCGGGCTGGATAACGAGCAGTACTTC. Its translation is CASSDSGLDNEQYF.